This is a list of T cell receptor beta chains from one sample in a study of beta chain features in type 1 diabetes. Sequencing was performed with immunoSEQ multiplex PCR; in TCRdb, only in-frame clones are kept and a portion is missing. The table shows approximately 26,000 clones, with less than 75% occurring only once. The specimen sequenced was Tregs from blood. These receptors originate from a woman aged 25-40 years with type 1 diabetes. The CDR3 runs from the conserved cysteine through the conserved F or W. A D gene is named only where the DNA matches it firmly. Part of the rows lack a size; the others show once, few, many or a class for expanded clones.

V gene	clone size	D gene	J gene	CDR3 protein	CDR3 DNA
TRBV7-3	.	.	TRBJ2-1	CASSLEPFTETEQFF	TGTGCCAGCAGCTTAGAGCCTTTCACAGAGACGGAGCAGTTCTTC
TRBV28	.	.	TRBJ2-5	CASSLYSGTGISETQYF	TGTGCCAGCAGTTTATATAGCGGGACAGGGATTTCAGAGACCCAGTACTTC
TRBV9	.	TRBD1	TRBJ2-7	CASSSWTGVASEGEQYF	TGTGCCAGCAGCTCCTGGACAGGGGTGGCTTCTGAGGGCGAGCAGTACTTC
TRBV21-1	.	.	TRBJ1-5	CASSLQTPDRTHNQPQHF	TGTGCCAGCAGCCTCCAGACCCCGGACAGGACCCACAATCAGCCCCAGCATTTT
TRBV5-4	.	.	TRBJ2-7	CASSIDLVEQYF	TGTGCCAGCAGCATAGACTTGGTTGAGCAGTACTTC
TRBV7-3	few	TRBD1	TRBJ2-7	CASSLSGTATYEQYF	TGTGCCAGCAGCTTATCCGGGACAGCTACATACGAGCAGTACTTC
TRBV5-4	.	.	TRBJ2-2	CASSFKGTNTGELFF	TGTGCCAGCAGCTTTAAGGGGACGAACACCGGGGAGCTGTTTTTT
TRBV6-6	once	.	TRBJ2-3	CASSNRRDTQYF	TGTGCCAGCAGTAACCGGAGAGATACGCAGTATTTT
TRBV7-9	.	.	TRBJ2-7	CASSLERIEQYF	TGTGCCAGCAGCTTAGAGAGGATCGAGCAGTACTTC
TRBV11-2	.	.	TRBJ2-3	CASSLNGITDTQYF	TGTGCCAGCAGCCTCAACGGGATCACAGATACGCAGTATTTT
TRBV5-1	.	TRBD2	TRBJ2-7	CASSFFQDSGRLYEQYF	TGCGCCAGCAGCTTTTTCCAAGATAGCGGGAGGCTTTACGAGCAGTACTTC
TRBV11-2	.	TRBD2	TRBJ2-1	CASSPGTSGDNEQFF	TGTGCCAGCAGCCCCGGGACTAGCGGGGACAATGAGCAGTTCTTC
TRBV18	.	.	TRBJ2-7	CASSPRLQGLYEQYF	TGTGCCAGCTCACCAAGGTTACAGGGCCTATACGAGCAGTACTTC
TRBV6-5	few	.	TRBJ2-3	CASSYIRDYTDTQYF	TGTGCCAGCAGTTACATCCGGGATTACACAGATACGCAGTATTTT
TRBV28	few	.	TRBJ2-4	CASKETWAGLHF	TGTGCCAGCAAGGAAACCTGGGCGGGATTGCACTTC
TRBV5-1	few	TRBD2	TRBJ2-2	CASSPGGGAGGPRTGELFF	TGCGCCAGCAGCCCCGGTGGAGGGGCGGGAGGGCCAAGGACCGGGGAGCTGTTTTTT
TRBV10-1	few	.	TRBJ1-2	CASSPDRRYGYTF	TGCGCCAGCAGCCCGGACAGACGTTATGGCTACACCTTC
TRBV29-1	.	TRBD1	TRBJ2-2	CSAEGAAGELFF	TGCAGCGCCGAGGGGGCGGCCGGGGAGCTGTTTTTT
TRBV11-2	.	.	TRBJ2-5	CASSLEGQGQETQYF	TGTGCCAGCAGCTTAGAAGGGCAGGGGCAAGAGACCCAGTACTTC
TRBV5-6	.	TRBD1	TRBJ2-5	CASSYRDRAAQYF	TGTGCCAGCAGCTACCGGGACAGGGCCGCGCAGTACTTC
TRBV6-1	.	TRBD1	TRBJ2-1	CASSDRDRVINEQFF	TGTGCCAGCAGCGACCGGGACAGGGTCATCAATGAGCAGTTCTTC
TRBV2	.	.	TRBJ1-2	CASKPEAGTGYTF	TGTGCCAGCAAGCCGGAAGCGGGCACTGGCTACACCTTC
TRBV6-6	.	TRBD2	TRBJ2-5	CASRERERWQETQYF	TGTGCCAGCAGAGAGCGGGAGAGGTGGCAAGAGACCCAGTACTTC
TRBV10-3	.	.	TRBJ1-2	CAISESLAVYGYTF	TGTGCCATCAGTGAGTCGTTGGCCGTCTATGGCTACACCTTC
TRBV27	few	TRBD2	TRBJ2-7	CASSPPGTSSWEQYF	TGTGCCAGCAGCCCACCCGGGACTAGCTCATGGGAGCAGTACTTC
TRBV29-1	few	.	TRBJ2-7	CSVRGFYEQYF	TGCAGCGTGCGGGGTTTCTACGAGCAGTACTTC
TRBV18	.	TRBD2	TRBJ2-7	CASSPEREGRYEQYF	TGTGCCAGCTCACCGGAGCGGGAGGGTCGCTACGAGCAGTACTTC
TRBV29-1	.	TRBD2	TRBJ2-3	CSVDPGTSGTDTQYF	TGCAGCGTTGATCCCGGGACTAGCGGCACAGATACGCAGTATTTT
TRBV7-9	.	.	TRBJ2-5	CASSLGRLANQETQYF	TGTGCCAGCAGCTTAGGTCGGCTAGCGAACCAAGAGACCCAGTACTTC
TRBV28	.	.	TRBJ1-5	CASSLSLLLDQPQHF	TGTGCCAGCAGTTTAAGTCTTCTACTCGATCAGCCCCAGCATTTT
TRBV18	.	.	TRBJ1-1	CASSPRGGMNTEAFF	TGTGCCAGCTCCCCTCGTGGAGGGATGAACACTGAAGCTTTCTTT
TRBV11-2	.	.	TRBJ2-3	CASRSGRGTSTDTQYF	TGTGCCAGCAGATCCGGTCGTGGGACTAGCACAGATACGCAGTATTTT
TRBV11-2	.	.	TRBJ2-1	CASSLGTTGEQFF	TGTGCCAGCAGCTTAGGGACTACGGGCGAGCAGTTCTTC
TRBV30	.	TRBD2	TRBJ2-5	CAWSALAEPSQETQYF	TGTGCCTGGAGTGCACTAGCGGAGCCGTCCCAAGAGACCCAGTACTTC
TRBV19	few	.	TRBJ2-1	CASSRGSGNEQFF	TGTGCCAGTAGTCGGGGTAGCGGCAATGAGCAGTTCTTC
TRBV6-5	.	TRBD2	TRBJ2-3	CASDGGVDTQYF	TGTGCCAGCGACGGGGGGGTAGATACGCAGTATTTT
TRBV5-1	once	TRBD2	TRBJ2-5	CASSRSTSGSQETQYF	TGCGCCAGCAGCCGATCTACTAGCGGGAGTCAAGAGACCCAGTACTTC